This entry features one T cell receptor (beta chain) sequence. Its antigen is as yet unknown. The sample originates from a study of beta chain features in type 1 diabetes. Reverse transcribing all isolated RNA meant expressed TCRB transcripts were sequenced. Here immunoSEQ multiplex PCR was the method, and the copy in TCRdb shows in-frame clones only, minus some. The sample lists some 22,000 clones, 55% to 75% occurring once. Study-wide findings and caveats: Lower insertion and higher deletion counts appeared at VDJ junctions in type 1 diabetes patients.

Deletions cut 4 bases from V and 4 bases from J, with 17 bases between. This CDR3 comprises 15 residues. From germline, CDR1 is SGHRS and CDR2 YFSETQ. The chain couples TRBV5-1 to TRBJ1-2; no firm D call. Sequenced material: Tregs from blood. This sequence originates from a woman aged 40 to 49 in good health. This chain's CDR3 is CASSLSLAEGYGYTF. In DNA form, the CDR3 reads TGCGCCAGCAGCCTCTCTTTGGCAGAGGGCTATGGCTACACCTTC. Variable domain in full (rest from reference TRBV5-1 and TRBJ1-2): KAGVTQTPRYLIKTRGQQVTLSCSPISGHRSVSWYQQTPGQGLQFLFEYFSETQRNKGNFPGRFSGRQFSNSRSEMNVSTLELGDSALYLCASSLSLAEGYGYTFGSGTRLTVV.